Listed below are T cell receptor beta chains from one sample, sequenced in a study of shared clonotypes between healthy human individuals. Method: immunoSEQ multiplex PCR; TCRdb's copy keeps in-frame clones and lacks some. The data show millions of clones, about 94% seen once. Sequences were obtained from naive CD8+ T cells sorted from blood. The origin of the receptors is a man between 18 and 35 years old in good health. Both conserved end residues are part of each CDR3. A D gene is named only where the DNA matches it firmly. Only some rows state a clone size, as once, few, many or a class for expanded clones.

>TRBV7-8|NA|TRBJ2-7|NA
TGTGCCAGCAGCTTAGAAGCAGGGAACCACGAGCAGTACTTC
CASSLEAGNHEQYF
>TRBV19|NA|TRBJ2-7|NA
TGTGCCAGTAGTCCCGAGAAAGGAAGGGGTTTCAACGAGCAGTACTTC
CASSPEKGRGFNEQYF
>TRBV2|NA|TRBJ2-5|TRBD2
TGTGCCAGCAGTGAATCTCAGGGAGGGGCCCAGTACTTC
CASSESQGGAQYF
>TRBV5-4|NA|TRBJ1-1|TRBD1
TGTGCCAGCAGCTTCCTAAACGGACAGGGCTTGGCTTTCTTT
CASSFLNGQGLAFF
>TRBV9|NA|TRBJ1-5|NA
TGTGCCAGCAGCGTAGAGGGGGACGTGGGGAGCAATCAGCCCCAGCATTTT
CASSVEGDVGSNQPQHF
>TRBV6-5|NA|TRBJ2-2|TRBD2
TGTGCCAGCAGTTGGGTATCTAGCGGACCCACCGGGGAGCTGTTTTTT
CASSWVSSGPTGELFF
>TRBV7-6|once|TRBJ1-1|NA
TGTGCCAGCAGCCCTTTGGGGGGCGCTGACACTGAAGCTTTCTTT
CASSPLGGADTEAFF
>TRBV27|NA|TRBJ2-5|NA
TGTGCCAGCAGTCTCTATCGGACACCGACCGAAGAGACCCAGTACTTC
CASSLYRTPTEETQYF
>TRBV5-4|NA|TRBJ2-7|NA
TGTGCCAGCAGCATCAGGGACGGCGAGCAGTACTTC
CASSIRDGEQYF
>TRBV5-1|NA|TRBJ1-2|NA
TGCGCCAGCAGCTCCTACGCAGGGGAGGTAGATGGCTACACCTTC
CASSSYAGEVDGYTF
>TRBV15|NA|TRBJ2-3|NA
TGTGCCACCAGCATCCCTAGCGCTACTAGCACAGATACGCAGTATTTT
CATSIPSATSTDTQYF
>TRBV2|NA|TRBJ2-1|NA
TGTGCCAGCAGAGACGGGGTCAACTCCTACAATGAGCAGTTCTTC
CASRDGVNSYNEQFF
>TRBV2|NA|TRBJ2-1|TRBD2
TGTGCCAGCAGGGGACTAGCGGGAATCTCCTACAATGAGCAGTTCTTC
CASRGLAGISYNEQFF
>TRBV6-1|NA|TRBJ2-5|TRBD2
TGTGCCAGCAGTGAATCACTAGCGGGGTACCAAGAGACCCAGTACTTC
CASSESLAGYQETQYF
>TRBV6-1|NA|TRBJ1-6|TRBD1
TGTGCCAGCAGGGGAGGGACAGTCAATTCACCCCTCCACTTT
CASRGGTVNSPLHF
>TRBV28|NA|TRBJ2-7|TRBD1
TGTGCCAGCAGTCCCTGGACAGGGACCGAGCAGTACTTC
CASSPWTGTEQYF
>TRBV6-4|NA|TRBJ2-7|NA
TGTGCCAGCAGTGAGAACAGGTACGAGCAGTACTTC
CASSENRYEQYF
>TRBV27|once|TRBJ2-6|NA
TGTGCCAGCAGTCCCCTGAGCTCTGGGGCCAACGTCCTGACTTTC
CASSPLSSGANVLTF
>TRBV2|NA|TRBJ1-5|TRBD1
TGTGCCAGCAGGGACAGGGGGAACAATCAGCCCCAGCATTTT
CASRDRGNNQPQHF
>TRBV6-5|NA|TRBJ2-1|NA
TGTGCCAGCGCGGTATCCTCCTACAATGAGCAGTTCTTC
CASAVSSYNEQFF
>TRBV9|NA|TRBJ2-3|NA
TGTGCCAGCAGCGTAAGCGGTTACACAGATACGCAGTATTTT
CASSVSGYTDTQYF